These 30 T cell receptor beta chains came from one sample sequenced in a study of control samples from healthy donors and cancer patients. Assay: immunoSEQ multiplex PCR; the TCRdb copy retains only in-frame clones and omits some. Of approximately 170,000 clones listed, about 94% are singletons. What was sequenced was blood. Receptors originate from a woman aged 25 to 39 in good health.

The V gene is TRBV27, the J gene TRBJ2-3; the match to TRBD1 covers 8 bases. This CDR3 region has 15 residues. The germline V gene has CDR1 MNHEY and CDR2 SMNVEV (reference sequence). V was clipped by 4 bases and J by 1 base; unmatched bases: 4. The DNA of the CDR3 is TGTGCCAGCAGTTATCAGGGGGCGCGCACAGATACGCAGTATTTT. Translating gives CASSYQGARTDTQYF.

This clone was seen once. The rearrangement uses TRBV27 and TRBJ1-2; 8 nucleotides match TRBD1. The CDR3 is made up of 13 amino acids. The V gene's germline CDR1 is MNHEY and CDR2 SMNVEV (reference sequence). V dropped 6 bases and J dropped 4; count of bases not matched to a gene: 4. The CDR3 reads CASSSDRGYGYTF. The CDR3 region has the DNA TGTGCCAGCAGCAGTGACAGGGGCTATGGCTACACCTTC.

This CDR3 is CASSDWVTGELFF. DNA for the CDR3: TGTGCCAGCAGTGATTGGGTCACGGGGGAGCTGTTTTTT. The chain carries TRBV6-1 and TRBJ2-2; the D is unclear. CDR1 is MNHNS, CDR2 SASEGT, per germline. V dropped 3 bases and J dropped 8 bases, with 10 bases sitting between them. The CDR3 contains 13 residues.

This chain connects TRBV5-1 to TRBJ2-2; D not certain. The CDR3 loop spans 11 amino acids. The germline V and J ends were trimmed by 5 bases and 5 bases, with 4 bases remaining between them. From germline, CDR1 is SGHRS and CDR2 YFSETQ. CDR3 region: CASSKTGELFF. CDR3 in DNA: TGCGCCAGCAGTAAGACCGGGGAGCTGTTTTTT.

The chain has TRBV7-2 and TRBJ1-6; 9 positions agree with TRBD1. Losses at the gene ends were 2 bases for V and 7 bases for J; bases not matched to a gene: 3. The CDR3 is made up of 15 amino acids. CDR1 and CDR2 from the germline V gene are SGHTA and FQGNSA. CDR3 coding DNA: TGTGCCAGCAGCTTAAGGGACAGGGAAAATTCACCCCTCCACTTT. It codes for CASSLRDRENSPLHF.

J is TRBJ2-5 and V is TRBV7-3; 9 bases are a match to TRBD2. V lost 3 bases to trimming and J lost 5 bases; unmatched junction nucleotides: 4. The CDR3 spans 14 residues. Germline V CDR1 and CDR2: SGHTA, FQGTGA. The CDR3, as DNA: TGTGCCAGCAGCTTCGGTAGCGGGAGTGAGACCCAGTACTTC. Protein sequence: CASSFGSGSETQYF.

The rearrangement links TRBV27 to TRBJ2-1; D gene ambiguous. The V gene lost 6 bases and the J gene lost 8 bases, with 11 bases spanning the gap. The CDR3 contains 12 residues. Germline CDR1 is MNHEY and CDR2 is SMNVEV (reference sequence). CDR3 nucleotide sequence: TGTGCCAGCAGCCCCGGTGACGATGAGCAGTTCTTC. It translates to CASSPGDDEQFF.

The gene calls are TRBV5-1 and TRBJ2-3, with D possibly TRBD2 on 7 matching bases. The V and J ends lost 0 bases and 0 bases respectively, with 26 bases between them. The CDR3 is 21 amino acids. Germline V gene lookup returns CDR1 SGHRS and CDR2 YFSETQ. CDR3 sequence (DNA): TGCGCCAGCAGCTTGGTCCCCTCAACAGGGTGGCGGGGGTCTAGCACAGATACGCAGTATTTT. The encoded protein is CASSLVPSTGWRGSSTDTQYF.

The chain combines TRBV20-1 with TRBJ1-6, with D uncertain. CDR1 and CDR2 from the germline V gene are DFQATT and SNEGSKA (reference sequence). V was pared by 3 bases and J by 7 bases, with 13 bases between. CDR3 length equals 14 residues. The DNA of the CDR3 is TGCAGTGCTAGTTCTGGACCTCAAAATTCACCCCTCCACTTT. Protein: CSASSGPQNSPLHF.

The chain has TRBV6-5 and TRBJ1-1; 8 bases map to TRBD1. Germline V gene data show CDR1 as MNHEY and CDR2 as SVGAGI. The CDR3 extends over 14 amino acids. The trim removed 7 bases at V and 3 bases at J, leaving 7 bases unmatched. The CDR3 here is CASTMQGADTEAFF. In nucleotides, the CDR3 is TGTGCCAGCACCATGCAGGGGGCTGACACTGAAGCTTTCTTT.

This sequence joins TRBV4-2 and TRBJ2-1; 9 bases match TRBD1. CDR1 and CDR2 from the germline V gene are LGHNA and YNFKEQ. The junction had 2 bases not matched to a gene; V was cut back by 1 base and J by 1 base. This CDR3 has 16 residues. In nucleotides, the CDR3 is TGTGCCAGCAGCCAAGGGGACAGGGTTTCCTACAATGAGCAGTTCTTC. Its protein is CASSQGDRVSYNEQFF.

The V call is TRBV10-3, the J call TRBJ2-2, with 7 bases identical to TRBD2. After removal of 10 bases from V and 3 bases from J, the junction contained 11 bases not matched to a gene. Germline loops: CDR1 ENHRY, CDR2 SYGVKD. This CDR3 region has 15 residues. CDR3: CATHPRLADTGELFF. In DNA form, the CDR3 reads TGTGCCACCCACCCTAGACTAGCAGACACCGGGGAGCTGTTTTTT.

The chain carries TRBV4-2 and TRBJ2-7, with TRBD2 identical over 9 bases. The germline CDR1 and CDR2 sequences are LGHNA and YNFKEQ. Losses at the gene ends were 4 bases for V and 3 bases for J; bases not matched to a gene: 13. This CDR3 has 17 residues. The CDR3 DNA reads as TGTGCCAGCAGCCGAAACCCTCCGGGACTAGCAATCTACGAGCAGTACTTC. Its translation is CASSRNPPGLAIYEQYF.

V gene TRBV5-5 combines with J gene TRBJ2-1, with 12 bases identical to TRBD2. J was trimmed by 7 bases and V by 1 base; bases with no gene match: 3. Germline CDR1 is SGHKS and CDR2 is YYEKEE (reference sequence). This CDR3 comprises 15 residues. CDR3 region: CASSLLTSGSNEQFF. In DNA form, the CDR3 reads TGTGCCAGCAGCTTGCTGACTAGCGGGAGTAATGAGCAGTTCTTC.

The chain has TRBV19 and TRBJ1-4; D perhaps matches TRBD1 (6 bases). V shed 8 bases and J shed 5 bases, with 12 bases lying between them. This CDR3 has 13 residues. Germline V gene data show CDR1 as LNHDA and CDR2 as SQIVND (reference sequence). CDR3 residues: CASAGHRNEKLFF. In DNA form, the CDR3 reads TGTGCCAGTGCGGGACACAGGAATGAAAAACTGTTTTTT.

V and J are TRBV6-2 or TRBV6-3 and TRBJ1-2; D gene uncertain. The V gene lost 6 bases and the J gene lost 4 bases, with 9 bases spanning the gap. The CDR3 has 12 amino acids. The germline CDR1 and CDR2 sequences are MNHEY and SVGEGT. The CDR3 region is CASSSQPYGYTF. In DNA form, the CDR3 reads TGTGCCAGCAGCTCCCAGCCCTATGGCTACACCTTC.

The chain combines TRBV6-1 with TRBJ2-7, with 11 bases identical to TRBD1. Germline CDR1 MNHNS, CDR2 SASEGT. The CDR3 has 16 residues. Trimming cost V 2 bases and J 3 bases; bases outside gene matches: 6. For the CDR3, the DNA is TGTGCCAGCAGTGAATACTCCGGGACAGGGGGCTACGAGCAGTACTTC. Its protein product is CASSEYSGTGGYEQYF.

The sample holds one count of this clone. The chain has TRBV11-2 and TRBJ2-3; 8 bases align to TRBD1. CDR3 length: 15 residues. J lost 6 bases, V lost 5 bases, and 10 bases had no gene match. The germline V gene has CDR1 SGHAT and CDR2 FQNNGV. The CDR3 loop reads CASSQEGQGADTQYF. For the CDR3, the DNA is TGTGCCAGCAGCCAAGAGGGGCAGGGGGCTGATACGCAGTATTTT.

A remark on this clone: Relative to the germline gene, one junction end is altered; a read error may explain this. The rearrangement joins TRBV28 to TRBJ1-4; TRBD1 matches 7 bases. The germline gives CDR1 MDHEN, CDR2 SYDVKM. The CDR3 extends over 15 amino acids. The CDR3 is CASSLWTGTSEKLFF. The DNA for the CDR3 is TGTGCCAGCAGTTTATGGACAGGGACTAGTGAAAAACTGTTTTTT. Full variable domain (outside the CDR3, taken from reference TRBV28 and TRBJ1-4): DVKVTQSSRYLVKRTGEKVFLECVQDMDHENMFWYRQDPGLGLRLIYFSYDVKMKEKGDIPEGYSVSREKKERFSLILESASTNQTSMYLCASSLWTGTSEKLFFGSGTQLSVL.

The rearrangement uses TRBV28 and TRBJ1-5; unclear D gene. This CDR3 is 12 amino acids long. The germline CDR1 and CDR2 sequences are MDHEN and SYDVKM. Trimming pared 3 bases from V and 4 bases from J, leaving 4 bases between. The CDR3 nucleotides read TGTGCCAGCAGTTTCAGAAATCAGCCCCAGCATTTT. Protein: CASSFRNQPQHF.

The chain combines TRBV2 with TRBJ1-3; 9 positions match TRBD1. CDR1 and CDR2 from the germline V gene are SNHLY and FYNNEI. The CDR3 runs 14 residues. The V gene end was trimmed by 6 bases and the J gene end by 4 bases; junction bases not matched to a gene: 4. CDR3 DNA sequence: TGTGCCAGCAGACTGACAGGGGGAGGAAACACCATATATTTT. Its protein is CASRLTGGGNTIYF.

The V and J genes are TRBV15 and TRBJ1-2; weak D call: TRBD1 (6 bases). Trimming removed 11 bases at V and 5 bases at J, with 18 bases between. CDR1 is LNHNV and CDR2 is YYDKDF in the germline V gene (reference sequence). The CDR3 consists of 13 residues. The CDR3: CAVEGGRRYGYTF. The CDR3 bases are TGTGCCGTTGAGGGGGGAAGAAGATATGGCTACACCTTC.

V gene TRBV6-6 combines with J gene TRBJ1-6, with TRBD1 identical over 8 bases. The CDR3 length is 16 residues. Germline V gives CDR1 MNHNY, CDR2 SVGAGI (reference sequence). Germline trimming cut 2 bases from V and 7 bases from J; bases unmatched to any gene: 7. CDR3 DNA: TGTGCCAGCAGTTACCTTGACAGGGGTATAAATTCACCCCTCCACTTT. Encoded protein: CASSYLDRGINSPLHF.

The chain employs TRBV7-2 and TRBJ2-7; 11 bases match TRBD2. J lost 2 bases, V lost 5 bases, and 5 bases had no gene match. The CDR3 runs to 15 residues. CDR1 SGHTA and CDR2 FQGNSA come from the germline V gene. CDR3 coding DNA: TGTGCCAGCAGCGCGGGACTAGCGGCAACCTACGAGCAGTACTTC. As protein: CASSAGLAATYEQYF.

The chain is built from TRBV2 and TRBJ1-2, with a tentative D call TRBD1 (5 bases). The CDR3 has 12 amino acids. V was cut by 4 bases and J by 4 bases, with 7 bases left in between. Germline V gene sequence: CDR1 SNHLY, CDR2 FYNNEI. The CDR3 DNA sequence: TGTGCCAGCAGTGGGGACGTCTATGGCTACACCTTC. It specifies CASSGDVYGYTF.

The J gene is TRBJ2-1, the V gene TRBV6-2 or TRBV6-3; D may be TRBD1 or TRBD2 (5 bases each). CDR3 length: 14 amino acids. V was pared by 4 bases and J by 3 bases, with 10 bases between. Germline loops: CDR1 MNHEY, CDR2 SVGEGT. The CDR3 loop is CASSSRGVYNEQFF. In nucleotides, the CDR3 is TGTGCCAGCAGTTCAAGAGGGGTCTACAATGAGCAGTTCTTC.

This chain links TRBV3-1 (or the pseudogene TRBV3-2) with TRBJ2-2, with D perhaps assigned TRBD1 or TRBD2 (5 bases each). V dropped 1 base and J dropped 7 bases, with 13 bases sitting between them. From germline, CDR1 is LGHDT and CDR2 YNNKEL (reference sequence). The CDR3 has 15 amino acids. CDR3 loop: CASSQAAGQGGELFF. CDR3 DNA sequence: TGTGCCAGCAGCCAAGCCGCGGGCCAGGGCGGGGAGCTGTTTTTT.

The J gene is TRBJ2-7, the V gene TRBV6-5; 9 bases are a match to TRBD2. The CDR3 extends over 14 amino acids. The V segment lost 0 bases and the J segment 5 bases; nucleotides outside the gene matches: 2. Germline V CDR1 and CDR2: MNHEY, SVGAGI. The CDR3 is CASSYSGTSHEQYF. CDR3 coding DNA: TGTGCCAGCAGTTACTCGGGGACTAGCCACGAGCAGTACTTC.

This chain's CDR3 is CASSLAGGPTFFEQYF. For the CDR3, the DNA is TGTGCCAGCAGCTTGGCGGGAGGGCCTACGTTTTTCGAGCAGTACTTC. The rearrangement links TRBV5-4 to TRBJ2-7; 8 bases line up with TRBD2. The CDR3 is made up of 16 amino acids. Germline V CDR1 and CDR2: SGHNT, YYREEE (reference sequence). The ends lost 0 bases at V and 6 bases at J; junction bases unmatched: 11. The complete variable domain, with remaining parts taken from reference TRBV5-4 and TRBJ2-7, reads ETGVTQSPTHLIKTRGQQVTLRCSSQSGHNTVSWYQQALGQGPQFIFQYYREEENGRGNFPPRFSGLQFPNYSSELNVNALELDDSALYLCASSLAGGPTFFEQYFGPGTRLTVT.

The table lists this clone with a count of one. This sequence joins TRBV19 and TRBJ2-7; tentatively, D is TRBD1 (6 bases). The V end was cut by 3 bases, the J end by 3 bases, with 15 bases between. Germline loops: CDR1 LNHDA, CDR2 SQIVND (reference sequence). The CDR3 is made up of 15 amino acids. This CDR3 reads CASSITIDRIYEQYF. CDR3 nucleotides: TGTGCCAGTAGTATTACAATAGACAGGATCTACGAGCAGTACTTC.